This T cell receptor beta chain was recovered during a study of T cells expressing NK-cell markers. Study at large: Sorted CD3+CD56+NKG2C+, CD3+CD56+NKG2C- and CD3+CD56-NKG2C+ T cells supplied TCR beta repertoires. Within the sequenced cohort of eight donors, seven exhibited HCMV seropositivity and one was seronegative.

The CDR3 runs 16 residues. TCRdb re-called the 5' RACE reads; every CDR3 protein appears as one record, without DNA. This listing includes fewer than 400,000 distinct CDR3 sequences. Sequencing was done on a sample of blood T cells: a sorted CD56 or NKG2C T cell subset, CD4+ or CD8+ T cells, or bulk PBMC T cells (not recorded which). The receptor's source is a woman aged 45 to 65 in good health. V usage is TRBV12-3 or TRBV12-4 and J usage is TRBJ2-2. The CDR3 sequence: CASSFWKTANTGELFF.